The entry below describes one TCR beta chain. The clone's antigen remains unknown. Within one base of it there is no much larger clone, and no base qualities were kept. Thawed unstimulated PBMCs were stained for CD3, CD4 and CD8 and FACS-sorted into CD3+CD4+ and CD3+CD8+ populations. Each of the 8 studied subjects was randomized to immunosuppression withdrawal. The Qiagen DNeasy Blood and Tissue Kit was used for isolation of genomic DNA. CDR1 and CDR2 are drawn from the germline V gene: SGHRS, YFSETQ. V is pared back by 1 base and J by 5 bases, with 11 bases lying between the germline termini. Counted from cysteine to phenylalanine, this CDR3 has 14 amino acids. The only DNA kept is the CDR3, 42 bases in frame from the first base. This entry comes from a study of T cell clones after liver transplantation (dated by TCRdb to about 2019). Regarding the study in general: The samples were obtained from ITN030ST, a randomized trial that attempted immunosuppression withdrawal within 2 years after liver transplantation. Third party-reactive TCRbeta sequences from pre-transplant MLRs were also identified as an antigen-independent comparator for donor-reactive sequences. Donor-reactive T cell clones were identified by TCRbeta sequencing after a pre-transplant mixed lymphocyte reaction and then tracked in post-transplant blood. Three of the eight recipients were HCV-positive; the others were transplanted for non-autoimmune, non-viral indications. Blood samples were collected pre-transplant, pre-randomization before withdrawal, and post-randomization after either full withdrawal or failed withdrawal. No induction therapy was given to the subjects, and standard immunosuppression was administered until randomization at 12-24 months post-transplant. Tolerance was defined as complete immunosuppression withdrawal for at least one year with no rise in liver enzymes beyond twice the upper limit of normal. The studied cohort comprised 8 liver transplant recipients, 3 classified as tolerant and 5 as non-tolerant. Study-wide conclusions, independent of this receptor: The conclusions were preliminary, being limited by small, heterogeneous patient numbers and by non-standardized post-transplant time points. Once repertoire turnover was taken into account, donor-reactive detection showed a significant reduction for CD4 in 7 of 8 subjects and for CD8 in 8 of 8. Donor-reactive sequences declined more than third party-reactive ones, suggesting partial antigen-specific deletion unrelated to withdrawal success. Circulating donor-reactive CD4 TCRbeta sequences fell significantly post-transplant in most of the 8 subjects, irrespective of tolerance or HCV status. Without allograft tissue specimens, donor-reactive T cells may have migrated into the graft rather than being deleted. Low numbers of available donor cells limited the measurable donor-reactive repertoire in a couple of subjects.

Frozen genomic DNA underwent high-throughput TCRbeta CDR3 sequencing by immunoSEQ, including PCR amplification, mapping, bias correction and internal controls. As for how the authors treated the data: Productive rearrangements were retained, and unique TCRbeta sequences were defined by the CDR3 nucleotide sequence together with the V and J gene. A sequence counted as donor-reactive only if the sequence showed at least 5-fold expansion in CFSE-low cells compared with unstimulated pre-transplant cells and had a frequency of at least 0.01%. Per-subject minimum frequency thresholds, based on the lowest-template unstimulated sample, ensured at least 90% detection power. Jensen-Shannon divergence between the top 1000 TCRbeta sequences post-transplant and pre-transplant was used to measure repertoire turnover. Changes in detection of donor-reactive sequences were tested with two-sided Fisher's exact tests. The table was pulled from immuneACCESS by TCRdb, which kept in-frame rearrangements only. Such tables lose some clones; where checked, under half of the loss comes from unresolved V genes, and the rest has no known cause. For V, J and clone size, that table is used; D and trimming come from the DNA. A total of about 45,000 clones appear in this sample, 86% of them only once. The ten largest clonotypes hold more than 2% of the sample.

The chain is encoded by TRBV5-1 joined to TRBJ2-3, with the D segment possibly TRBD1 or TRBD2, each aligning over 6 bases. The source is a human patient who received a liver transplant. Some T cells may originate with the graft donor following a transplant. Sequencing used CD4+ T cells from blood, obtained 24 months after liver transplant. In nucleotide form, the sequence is TGCGCCAGCAGCTTGAACGGGGGCGTAGATACGCAGTATTTT. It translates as CASSLNGGVDTQYF.